Listed here are 5 T cell receptor beta chains from one sample, sequenced in a study of regulatory T cells in long-lasting Graves disease. The time point denotes: newly diagnosed GD, antithyroid drugs for less than 3 months. Researchers made the TCR library from RNA that was extracted from PBMCs. The authors built TCR beta libraries using iRepertoire HTBI primers and Arm-PCR of CDR3 regions. One entry per CDR3 protein, called by TCRdb with MiXCR from the multiplex PCR reads. The sample holds 320,000 or so distinct CDR3 sequences, over 15% seen once. Sequenced here: peripheral blood mononuclear cells (PBMCs), sampled at new diagnosis, from a patient treated with antithyroid drugs. The receptor set was obtained from a female donor with Graves disease.

The table lists this clonotype with a few counts. The chain has TRBV7-9 and TRBJ2-2; D call uncertain. This CDR3 comprises 14 residues. Trimming pared 1 base from V and 5 bases from J, leaving 8 bases between. Germline V gene lookup returns CDR1 SEHNR and CDR2 FQNEAQ (reference sequence). DNA of the CDR3: TGTGCCAGCAGCTTAGTCGCACTAACCGGGGAGCTGTTTTTT. It is translated as CASSLVALTGELFF.

Ten or more counts support this clonotype. The chain links TRBV28 to TRBJ1-6; D gene ambiguous. The V end was cut by 8 bases, the J end by 0 bases, with 17 bases between. The CDR3 consists of 17 residues. CDR1 is MDHEN, CDR2 SYDVKM, per germline. In DNA form, the CDR3 reads TGTGCCAGCGAGGAGTCTGCTCGTAGCTCCTATAATTCACCCCTCCACTTT. Translated: CASEESARSSYNSPLHF.

This clonotype showed up many times. J is TRBJ2-7 and V is TRBV29-1, with 10 positions matching TRBD1. V lost 5 bases to trimming and J lost 3 bases; unmatched junction nucleotides: 10. The germline gives CDR1 SQVTM, CDR2 ANQGSEA. The CDR3 runs to 15 residues. As DNA, the CDR3 is TGCAGCGTTACCCCGGGGACAGGGGTTGACTACGAGCAGTACTTC. Encoded protein: CSVTPGTGVDYEQYF.

The gene calls are TRBV9 and TRBJ2-1; 16 bases align to TRBD2. CDR3 length: 21 amino acids. V shed 4 bases and J 0 bases; nucleotides not matched to a gene: 13. In germline, CDR1 is SGDLS, CDR2 YYNGEE. CDR3: CASSNPQVGLAGGSSYNEQFF. The CDR3 DNA sequence: TGTGCCAGCAGCAACCCACAAGTGGGACTAGCGGGAGGGAGCTCCTACAATGAGCAGTTCTTC.

There are a few counts of this clonotype. This chain uses TRBV5-1 with TRBJ1-2, with TRBD1 matching over 8 bases. The CDR3 sequence is 16 residues long. The V and J ends lost 0 bases and 4 bases, in that order; junction bases with no gene match: 8. CDR1 is SGHRS, CDR2 YFSETQ, per germline. For the CDR3, the DNA is TGCGCCAGCAGCTTGGCCGTCGGCAGGGGGCCCTATGGCTACACCTTC. This translates into CASSLAVGRGPYGYTF.